This T cell receptor beta chain was found in a study of T cells after yellow fever vaccination. The germline V gene has CDR1 MNHNS and CDR2 SASEGT. V lost 6 bases, J lost 0 bases, and 9 bases lay in between. The CDR3 extends over 14 amino acids. Template switching with 5'RACE generated the TCR cDNA and added a universal primer site and UMIs. TCRdb independently ran MiXCR on the 5' RACE reads; one entry per CDR3 protein. The sample contains under 700,000 distinct CDR3 sequences, less than 20% of which appear only once. Only a few counts were recorded for this clonotype. The chain links TRBV6-1 to TRBJ1-5; D is undetermined. The receptor was isolated from a man aged 18 to 29 who received the YFV17D yellow fever vaccine. Source: PBMCs, taken 4 to 5 days after the first yellow fever vaccination. CDR3 in DNA: TGTGCCAGCAGGGGCCTCTATAGCAATCAGCCCCAGCATTTT. Its translation is CASRGLYSNQPQHF.